There are many counts of the clone carrying this TCR beta chain. As for time point: patch test 3, about 24 weeks after DPC sensitization. Treatment defined: therapeutic diphenylcyclopropenone sensitization with weekly scalp DPC. The data originate from a study of human T cells and chemical hapten exposure. One entry per CDR3 protein results from TCRdb running MiXCR on the RACE reads. This sample has tens of thousands of distinct CDR3 sequences, with around 11% found just once. V was pared by 5 bases and J by 0 bases, with 8 bases between. Germline lookup yields CDR1 PRHDT and CDR2 FYEKMQ (reference sequence). The CDR3 loop spans 14 amino acids.

Material: whole blood, obtained in connection with sensitization to the hapten diphenylcyclopropenone (DPC). The clonotype was recovered from a man aged 25-45 years with alopecia areata. Some clones in this sample may be carry-over from other donors' samples. J is TRBJ2-4 and V is TRBV13; D remains unclear. The CDR3 region is CASSNNVAKNIQYF. The CDR3 DNA is TGTGCCAGCAGCAATAACGTAGCCAAAAACATTCAGTACTTC.